The present T cell receptor (beta chain) was sequenced within a study of shared clonotypes between healthy human individuals. Overall study results and limits: Memory subsets generally showed smaller estimated richness than naive subsets did.

Points on this clone: Its antigen remains unidentified.

The length of the CDR3 is 17 residues. J gave up 1 base and V 5 bases, and 11 bases lay outside the gene matches. CDR1 is SEHNR, CDR2 FQNEAQ, per germline (reference sequence). Method: immunoSEQ multiplex PCR; TCRdb's copy keeps in-frame clones and lacks some. This table holds over 2,000,000 clones, roughly 93% found once. In the naive CD8 group, cells lacked CD45RO and were positively selected for CCR7, so terminally differentiated effector memory CD45RA+ cells were left out. The sequence came from a man aged 18 to 30 in good health. Some clones in this sample may be carry-over from other donors' samples. Source material: naive CD8+ T cells from PBMCs. The J gene is TRBJ1-5, the V gene TRBV7-9; 7 positions match TRBD1. CDR3 nucleotides: TGTGCCAGCAGCGCCAACACGGCGACAGGGAGCAATCAGCCCCAGCATTTT. Its protein is CASSANTATGSNQPQHF.